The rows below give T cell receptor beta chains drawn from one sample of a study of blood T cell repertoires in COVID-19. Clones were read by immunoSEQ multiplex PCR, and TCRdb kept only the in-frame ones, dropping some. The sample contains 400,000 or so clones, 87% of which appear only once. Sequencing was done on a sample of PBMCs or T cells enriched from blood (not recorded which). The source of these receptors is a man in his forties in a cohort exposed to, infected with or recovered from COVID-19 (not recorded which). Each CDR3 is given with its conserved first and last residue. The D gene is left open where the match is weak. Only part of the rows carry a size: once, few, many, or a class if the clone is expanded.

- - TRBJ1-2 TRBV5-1 TGCGCCAGCAGCCCAGAGGACTCTACCGGGGGCTACACCTTC CASSPEDSTGGYTF
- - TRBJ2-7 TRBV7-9 TGTGCCAGCAGCTTAGGGAGGGGTTCCCACGAGCAGTACTTC CASSLGRGSHEQYF
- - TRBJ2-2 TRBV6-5 TGTGCCACTAAGAACACCGGGGAGCTGTTTTTT CATKNTGELFF
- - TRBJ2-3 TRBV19 TGTGCCAGTAGTCTGCTAGGGGGCACAGATACGCAGTATTTT CASSLLGGTDTQYF
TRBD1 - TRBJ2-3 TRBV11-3 TGTGCCAGCAGCACGAGGACAGGGATCTCAGATACGCAGTATTTT CASSTRTGISDTQYF
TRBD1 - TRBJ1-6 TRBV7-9 TGTGCCAGCAGCTTACCCGGGACAGCTAATTCACCCCTCCACTTT CASSLPGTANSPLHF
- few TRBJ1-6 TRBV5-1 TGCGCCAGCAGCCTGGCAGGGCGATCACCCCTCCACTTT CASSLAGRSPLHF
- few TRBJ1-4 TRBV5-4 TGTGCCAGCAGCCCCGGGAGGGTTGATGTTGAAAAACTGTTTTTT CASSPGRVDVEKLFF
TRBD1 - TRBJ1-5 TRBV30 TGTGCCTGGAGTACCACCGGGACAGCGGTAGGTCCCCAGCATTTT CAWSTTGTAVGPQHF
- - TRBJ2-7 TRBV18 TGTGCCAGCTCACCACCGTTAACCTACGAGCAGTACTTC CASSPPLTYEQYF
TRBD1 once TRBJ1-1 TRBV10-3 TGTGCCATCAGTGAGAAGGGGGCGGGCACTGAAGCTTTCTTT CAISEKGAGTEAFF
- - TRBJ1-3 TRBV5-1 TGCGCCAGCAGCTTGGCCCCGGGAGGGGGATCTGGAAACACCATATATTTT CASSLAPGGGSGNTIYF
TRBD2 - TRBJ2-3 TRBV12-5 TGTGCTAGTGGTTTGGGGACTAGCGGGAGGTACACAGATACGCAGTATTTT CASGLGTSGRYTDTQYF
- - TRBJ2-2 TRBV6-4 TGTGCCAGCAGTGAAGAGAGCACCGGGGAGCTGTTTTTT CASSEESTGELFF
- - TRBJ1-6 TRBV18 TGTGCCAGCTCACCAGAGGGTTATAATTCACCCCTCCACTTT CASSPEGYNSPLHF
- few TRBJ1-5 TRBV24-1 TGTGCCACCACCGGGGGAGTCAGGGTCAATCAGCCCCAGCATTTT CATTGGVRVNQPQHF
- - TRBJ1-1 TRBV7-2 TGTGCCAGCAGCTTAAGAGAAATAACAGGGCAGAACACTGAAGCTTTCTTT CASSLREITGQNTEAFF
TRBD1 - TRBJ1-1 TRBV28 TGTGCCAGCTCGAGACAGGGTGAAGCTTTCTTT CASSRQGEAFF
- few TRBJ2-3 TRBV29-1 TGCAGCGTTGAACCAGGGAGGGATACGCAGTATTTT CSVEPGRDTQYF
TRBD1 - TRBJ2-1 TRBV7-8 TGTGCCAGCAGCCATCCGGGACAGGGTCCGAATGAGCAGTTCTTC CASSHPGQGPNEQFF
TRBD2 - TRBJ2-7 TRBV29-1 TGCAGCACTAGCGGGCCAAACAACGAGCAGTACTTC CSTSGPNNEQYF
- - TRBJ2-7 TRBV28 TGTGCCAGCAGCGTTACGGGATTTGGGTCCTACGAGCAGTACTTC CASSVTGFGSYEQYF